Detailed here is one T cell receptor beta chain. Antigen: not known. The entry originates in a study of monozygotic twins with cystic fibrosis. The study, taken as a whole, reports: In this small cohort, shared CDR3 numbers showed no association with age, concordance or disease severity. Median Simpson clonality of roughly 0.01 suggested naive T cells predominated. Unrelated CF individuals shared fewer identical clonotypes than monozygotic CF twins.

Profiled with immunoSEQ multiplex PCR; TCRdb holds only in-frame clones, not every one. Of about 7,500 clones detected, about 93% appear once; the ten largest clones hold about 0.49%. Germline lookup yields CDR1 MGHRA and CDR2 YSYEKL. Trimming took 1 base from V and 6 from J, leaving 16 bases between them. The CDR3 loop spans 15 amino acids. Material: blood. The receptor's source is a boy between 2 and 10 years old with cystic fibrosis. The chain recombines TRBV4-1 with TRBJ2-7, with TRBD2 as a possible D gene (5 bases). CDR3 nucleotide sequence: TGCGCCAGCAGCCAAGCCGGGGTACGGCCACTCGAGCAGTACTTC. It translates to CASSQAGVRPLEQYF.